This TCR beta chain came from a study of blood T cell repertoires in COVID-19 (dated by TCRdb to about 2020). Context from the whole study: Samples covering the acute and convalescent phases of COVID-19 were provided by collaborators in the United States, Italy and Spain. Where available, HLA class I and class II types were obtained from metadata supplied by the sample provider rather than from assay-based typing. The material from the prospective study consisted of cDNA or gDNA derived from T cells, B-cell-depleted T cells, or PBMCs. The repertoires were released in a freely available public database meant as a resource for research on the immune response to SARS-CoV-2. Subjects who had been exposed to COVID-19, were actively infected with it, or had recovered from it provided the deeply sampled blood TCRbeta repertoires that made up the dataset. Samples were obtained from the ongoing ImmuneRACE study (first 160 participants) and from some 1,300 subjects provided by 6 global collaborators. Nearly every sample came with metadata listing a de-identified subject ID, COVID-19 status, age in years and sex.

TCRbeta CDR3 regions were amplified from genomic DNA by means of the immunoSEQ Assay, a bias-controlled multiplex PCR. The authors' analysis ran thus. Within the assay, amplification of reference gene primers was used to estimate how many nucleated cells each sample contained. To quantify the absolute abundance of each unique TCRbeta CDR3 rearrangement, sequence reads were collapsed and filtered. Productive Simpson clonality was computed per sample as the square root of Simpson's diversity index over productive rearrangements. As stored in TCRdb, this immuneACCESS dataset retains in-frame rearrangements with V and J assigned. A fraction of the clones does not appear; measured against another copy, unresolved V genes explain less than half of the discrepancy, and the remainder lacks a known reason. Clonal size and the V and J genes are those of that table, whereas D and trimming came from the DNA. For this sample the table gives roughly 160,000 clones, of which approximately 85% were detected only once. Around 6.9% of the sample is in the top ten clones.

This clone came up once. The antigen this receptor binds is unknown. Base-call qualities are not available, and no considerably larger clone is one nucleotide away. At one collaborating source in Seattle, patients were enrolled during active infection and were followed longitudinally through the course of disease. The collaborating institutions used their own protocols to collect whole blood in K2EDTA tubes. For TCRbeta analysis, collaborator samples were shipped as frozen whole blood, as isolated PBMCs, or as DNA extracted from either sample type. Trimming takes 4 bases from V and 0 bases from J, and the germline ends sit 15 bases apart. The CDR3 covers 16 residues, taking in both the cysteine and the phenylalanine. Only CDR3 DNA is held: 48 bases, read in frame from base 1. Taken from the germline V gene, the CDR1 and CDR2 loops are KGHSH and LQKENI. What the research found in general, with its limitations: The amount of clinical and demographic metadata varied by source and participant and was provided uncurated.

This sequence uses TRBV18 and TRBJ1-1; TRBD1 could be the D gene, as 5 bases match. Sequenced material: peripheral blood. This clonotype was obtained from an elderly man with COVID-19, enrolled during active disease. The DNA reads TGTGCCAGCTCACGGGGCGGGGCCAAGATGAACACTGAAGCTTTCTTT. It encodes CASSRGGAKMNTEAFF.